The T cell receptor (beta chain) under discussion was sequenced for a study of cytomegalovirus exposure and HLA in healthy donors. As for the study in general: Genotyping of roughly 400 donors showed that over 80% belonged to the Caucasian-associated ancestry cluster.

The PCR ran on 60 Vbeta and 13 Jbeta primers. Clones were read by immunoSEQ multiplex PCR, and TCRdb kept only the in-frame ones, dropping some. This sample's table has about 34,000 clones. Sequencing used PBMCs. This clonotype was sampled from a human donor in good health.

The CDR3: CASSTTGGGEKLFF. CDR3 bases: TGTGCCAGTAGCACGACAGGGGGCGGTGAAAAACTGTTTTTT. This chain links TRBV19 with TRBJ1-4; 10 bases line up with TRBD1. Trimming took 6 bases from V and 7 from J; bases not matched to a gene: 5. Germline V gives CDR1 LNHDA, CDR2 SQIVND (reference sequence). The CDR3 totals 14 residues.